A selection of T cell receptor beta chains follows, all from one sample in a study of blood T cell repertoires in COVID-19. Data came from immunoSEQ multiplex PCR; TCRdb stores just in-frame clones and leaves some out. This table holds 150,000 to 200,000 clones, around 89% found once. The sample was peripheral blood. These receptors came from a woman aged 25 to 39 with acute or convalescent COVID-19. The CDR3 runs from the conserved cysteine through the conserved F or W. A D gene is named only where the DNA matches it firmly. Only part of the rows carry a size: once, few, many, or a class if the clone is expanded.

j_call	d_call	clone_size	v_call	cdr3_length	cdr3_nt	cdr3_aa
TRBJ2-1	.	.	TRBV7-9	12	TGTGCCAGCAAGGGGGTCTACAATGAGCAGTTCTTC	CASKGVYNEQFF
TRBJ2-5	.	.	TRBV5-1	14	TGCGCCAGCAGCCATCAGGGTTGGCAAGAGACCCAGTACTTC	CASSHQGWQETQYF
TRBJ2-7	TRBD1	once	TRBV30	15	TGTGCCTGGAGTGTCTTGACAGGGAAAACCTACGAGCAGTACTTC	CAWSVLTGKTYEQYF
TRBJ1-2	.	.	TRBV7-2	16	TGTGCCAGCAGCTTAGGAGGGCCACCAGCTAACTATGGCTACACCTTC	CASSLGGPPANYGYTF
TRBJ1-3	.	once	TRBV10-1	13	TGCGCCAGCAGTGAGAGCCCTGGAAACACCATATATTTT	CASSESPGNTIYF
TRBJ2-1	.	few	TRBV7-2	11	TGTGCCAGCAGCTCCCTAGCGAAGCAGTTCTTC	CASSSLAKQFF
TRBJ2-7	TRBD2	.	TRBV7-2	14	TGTGCCAGCAGCTTAGGGCGGGAGGCCCACGAGCAGTACTTC	CASSLGREAHEQYF
TRBJ2-5	.	.	TRBV19	10	TGTGCCGTCGGGAGAGAGACCCAGTACTTC	CAVGRETQYF
TRBJ2-4	TRBD1	.	TRBV7-8	16	TGTGCCAGCAGCTTAGGAACCCTCAGGGGGAAAAACATTCAGTACTTC	CASSLGTLRGKNIQYF
TRBJ1-2	TRBD1	.	TRBV7-8	15	TGTGCCAGCAGCCCCAGAGGGACAGGGGGTGGTGGCTACACCTTC	CASSPRGTGGGGYTF
TRBJ2-3	.	.	TRBV28	12	TGTGCCAGCAGTTTTCGAGGAGGTACGCAGTATTTT	CASSFRGGTQYF
TRBJ1-1	.	.	TRBV19	13	TGTGCCAGTCGGAGACAGATTAGCACTGAAGCTTTCTTT	CASRRQISTEAFF
TRBJ1-1	.	.	TRBV30	11	TGTGCCTGTTCCAGGGAAACTGAAGCTTTCTTT	CACSRETEAFF
TRBJ2-1	TRBD2	.	TRBV2	15	TGTGCCAGCAGCTACGGGACTAGCGGTTCCAATGAGCAGTTCTTC	CASSYGTSGSNEQFF
TRBJ2-3	.	.	TRBV9	10	TGTGCCAGACGGGACTCCCCAATGTATTTT	CARRDSPMYF
TRBJ2-1	.	.	TRBV12-3/TRBV12-4	13	TGTGCCAGTCGCTATAGCGGAGACAATGAGCAGTTCTTC	CASRYSGDNEQFF
TRBJ2-3	.	.	TRBV5-1	13	TGCGCCAGCAGAAGCCCAGGGTCGGATACGCAGTATTTT	CASRSPGSDTQYF
TRBJ1-1	.	.	TRBV5-1	17	TGCGCCAGCAGCTGGAACACAGACACTCTAGGGAGCACTGAAGCTTTCTTT	CASSWNTDTLGSTEAFF
TRBJ2-1	TRBD1	.	TRBV23-1	16	TGCGCCAGCAGTCAATCGGACAGGGCCTCACACAATGAGCAGTTCTTC	CASSQSDRASHNEQFF
TRBJ2-7	TRBD1	.	TRBV29-1	14	TGCAGCGTCATACCCGGGACAGGTGGATACGAGCAGTACTTC	CSVIPGTGGYEQYF
TRBJ2-1	.	.	TRBV4-2	15	TGTGCCAGCAGCCAGCTACGGAGCTCCTACAATGAGCAGTTCTTC	CASSQLRSSYNEQFF
TRBJ2-7	.	.	TRBV6-5	15	TGTGCCAGCAGTCCTCCGGGACAAACTTCCCTCAAGCAGTACTTC	CASSPPGQTSLKQYF
TRBJ2-7	.	.	TRBV27	12	TGTGCCAGCCGAGCCGGGACAAGAACGCAGTACTTC	CASRAGTRTQYF
TRBJ2-7	TRBD1	.	TRBV5-1	14	TGCGCCAGCAGCTTGGCGGGACAGGCCTACGAGCAGTACTTC	CASSLAGQAYEQYF